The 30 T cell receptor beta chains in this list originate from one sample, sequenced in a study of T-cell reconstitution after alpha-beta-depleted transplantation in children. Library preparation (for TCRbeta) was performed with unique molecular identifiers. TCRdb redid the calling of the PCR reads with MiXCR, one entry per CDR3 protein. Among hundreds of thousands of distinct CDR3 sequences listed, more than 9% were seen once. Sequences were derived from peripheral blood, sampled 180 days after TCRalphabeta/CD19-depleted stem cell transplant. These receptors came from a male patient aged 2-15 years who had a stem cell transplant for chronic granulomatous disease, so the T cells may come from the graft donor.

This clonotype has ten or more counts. The CDR3 DNA follows: TGTGCCAGCAGCGTAGGTATAGCGCACTCCTACGAGCAGTACTTC. Encoded protein: CASSVGIAHSYEQYF. V usage is TRBV9 and J usage is TRBJ2-7; D might be TRBD2 (5 bases). The germline V gene has CDR1 SGDLS and CDR2 YYNGEE. Trimming removed 0 bases at V and 0 bases at J, with 10 bases between. CDR3 length equals 15 residues.

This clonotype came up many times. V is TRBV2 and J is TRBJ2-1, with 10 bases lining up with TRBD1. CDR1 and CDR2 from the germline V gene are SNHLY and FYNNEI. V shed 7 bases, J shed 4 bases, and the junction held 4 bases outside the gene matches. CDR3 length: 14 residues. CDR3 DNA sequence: TGTGCCAGCAACGGACAGGGGGGATACAATGAGCAGTTCTTC. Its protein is CASNGQGGYNEQFF.

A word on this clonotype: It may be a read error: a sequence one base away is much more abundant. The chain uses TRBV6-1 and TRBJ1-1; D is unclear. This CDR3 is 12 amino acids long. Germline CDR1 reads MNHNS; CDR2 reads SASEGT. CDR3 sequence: CASSERATEAIF. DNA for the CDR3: TGTGCCAGCAGTGAAAGGGCCACTGAAGCTATCTTT.

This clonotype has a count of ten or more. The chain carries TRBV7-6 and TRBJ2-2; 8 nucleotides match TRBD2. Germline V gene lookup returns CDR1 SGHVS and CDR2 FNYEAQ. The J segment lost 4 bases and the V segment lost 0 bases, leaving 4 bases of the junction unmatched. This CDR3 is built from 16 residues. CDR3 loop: CASSLASGIVTGELFF. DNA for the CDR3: TGTGCCAGCAGCTTAGCTAGCGGGATCGTCACCGGGGAGCTGTTTTTT. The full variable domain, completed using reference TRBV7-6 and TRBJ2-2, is GAGVSQSPRYKVTKRGQDVALRCDPISGHVSLYWYRQALGQGPEFLTYFNYEAQQDKSGLPNDRFSAERPEGSISTLTIQRTEQRDSAMYRCASSLASGIVTGELFFGEGSRLTVL.

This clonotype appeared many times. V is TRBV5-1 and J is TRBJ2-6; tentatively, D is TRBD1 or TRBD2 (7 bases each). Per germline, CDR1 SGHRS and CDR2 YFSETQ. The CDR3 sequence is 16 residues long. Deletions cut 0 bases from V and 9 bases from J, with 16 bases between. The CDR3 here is CASSLAGQREGNVLTF. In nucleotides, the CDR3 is TGCGCCAGCAGCTTGGCGGGACAGAGGGAGGGCAACGTCCTGACTTTC.

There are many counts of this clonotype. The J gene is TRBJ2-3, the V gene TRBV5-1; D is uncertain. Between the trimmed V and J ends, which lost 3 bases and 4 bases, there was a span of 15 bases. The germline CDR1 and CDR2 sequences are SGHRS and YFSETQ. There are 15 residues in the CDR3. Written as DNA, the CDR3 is TGCGCCAGCAGCTCGGTCGCCACAGACGCAGATACGCAGTATTTT. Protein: CASSSVATDADTQYF.

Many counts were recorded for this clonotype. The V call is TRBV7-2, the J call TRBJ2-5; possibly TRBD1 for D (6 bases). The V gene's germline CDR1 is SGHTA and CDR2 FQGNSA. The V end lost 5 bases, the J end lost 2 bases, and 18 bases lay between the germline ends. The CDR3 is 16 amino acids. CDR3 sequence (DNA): TGTGCCAGCAGCCCGTGGAGGTTGGGGGCTCAAGAGACCCAGTACTTC. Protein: CASSPWRLGAQETQYF. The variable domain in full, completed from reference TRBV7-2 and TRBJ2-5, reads GAGVSQSPSNKVTEKGKDVELRCDPISGHTALYWYRQSLGQGLEFLIYFQGNSAPDKSGLPSDRFSAERTGGSVSTLTIQRTQQEDSAVYLCASSPWRLGAQETQYFGPGTRLLVL.

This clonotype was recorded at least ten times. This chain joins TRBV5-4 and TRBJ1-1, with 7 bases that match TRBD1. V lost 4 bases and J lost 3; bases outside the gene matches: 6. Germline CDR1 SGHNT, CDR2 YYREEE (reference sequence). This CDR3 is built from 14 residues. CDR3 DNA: TGTGCCAGCAGCGCGACAGGGAGGCACACTGAAGCTTTCTTT. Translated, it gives CASSATGRHTEAFF. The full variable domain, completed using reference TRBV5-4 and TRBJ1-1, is ETGVTQSPTHLIKTRGQQVTLRCSSQSGHNTVSWYQQALGQGPQFIFQYYREEENGRGNFPPRFSGLQFPNYSSELNVNALELDDSALYLCASSATGRHTEAFFGQGTRLTVV.

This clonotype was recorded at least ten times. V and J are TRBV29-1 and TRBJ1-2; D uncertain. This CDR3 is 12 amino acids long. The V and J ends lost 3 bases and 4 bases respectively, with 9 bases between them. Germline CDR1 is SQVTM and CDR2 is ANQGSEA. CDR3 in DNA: TGCAGCGTTGAGGGCGTTAGCTATGGCTACACCTTC. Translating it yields CSVEGVSYGYTF.

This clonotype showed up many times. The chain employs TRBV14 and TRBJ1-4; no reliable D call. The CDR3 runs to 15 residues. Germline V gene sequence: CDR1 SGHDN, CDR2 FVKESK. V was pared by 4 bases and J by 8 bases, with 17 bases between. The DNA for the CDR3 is TGTGCCAGCAGCCGAACAATGGGCTTCGGGGAAAAACTGTTTTTT. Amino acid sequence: CASSRTMGFGEKLFF.

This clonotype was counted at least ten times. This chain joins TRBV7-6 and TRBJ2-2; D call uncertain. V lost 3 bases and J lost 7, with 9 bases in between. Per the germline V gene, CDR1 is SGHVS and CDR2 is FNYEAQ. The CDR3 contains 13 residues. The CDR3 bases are TGTGCCAGCAGCTTGGAACACCGCGGGGAGCTGTTTTTT. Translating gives CASSLEHRGELFF.

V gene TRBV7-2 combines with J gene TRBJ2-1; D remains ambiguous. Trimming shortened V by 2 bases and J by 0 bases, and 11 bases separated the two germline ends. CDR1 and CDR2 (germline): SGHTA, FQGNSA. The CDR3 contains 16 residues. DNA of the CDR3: TGTGCCAGCAGCTTAAGGTCTCCAAGCTCCTACAATGAGCAGTTCTTC. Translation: CASSLRSPSSYNEQFF. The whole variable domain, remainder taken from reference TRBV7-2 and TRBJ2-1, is GAGVSQSPSNKVTEKGKDVELRCDPISGHTALYWYRQSLGQGLEFLIYFQGNSAPDKSGLPSDRFSAERTGGSVSTLTIQRTQQEDSAVYLCASSLRSPSSYNEQFFGPGTRLTVL.

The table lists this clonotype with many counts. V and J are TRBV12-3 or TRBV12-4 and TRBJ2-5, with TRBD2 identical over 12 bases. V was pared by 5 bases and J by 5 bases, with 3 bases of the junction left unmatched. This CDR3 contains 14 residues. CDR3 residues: CASSLTSGRETQYF. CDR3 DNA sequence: TGTGCCAGCAGTCTTACTAGCGGGAGGGAGACCCAGTACTTC.

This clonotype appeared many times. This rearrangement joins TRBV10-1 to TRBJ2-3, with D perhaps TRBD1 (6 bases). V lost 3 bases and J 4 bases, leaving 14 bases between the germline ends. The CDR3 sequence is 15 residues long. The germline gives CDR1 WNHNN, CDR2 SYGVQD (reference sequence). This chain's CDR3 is CASSDILGGADTQYF. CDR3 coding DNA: TGCGCCAGCAGTGATATCCTAGGGGGAGCAGATACGCAGTATTTT.

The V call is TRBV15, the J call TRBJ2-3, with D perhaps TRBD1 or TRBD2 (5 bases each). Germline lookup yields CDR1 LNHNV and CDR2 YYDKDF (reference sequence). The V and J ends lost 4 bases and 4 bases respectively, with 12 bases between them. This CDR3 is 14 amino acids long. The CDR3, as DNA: TGTGCCACCAGCACAGATCGGGGCGCAGATACGCAGTATTTT. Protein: CATSTDRGADTQYF.

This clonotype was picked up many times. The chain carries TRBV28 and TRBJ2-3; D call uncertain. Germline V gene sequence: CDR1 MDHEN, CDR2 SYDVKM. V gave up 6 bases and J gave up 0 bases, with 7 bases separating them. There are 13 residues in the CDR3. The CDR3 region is CASRQPSTDTQYF. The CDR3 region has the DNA TGTGCCAGCAGACAACCTAGCACAGATACGCAGTATTTT.

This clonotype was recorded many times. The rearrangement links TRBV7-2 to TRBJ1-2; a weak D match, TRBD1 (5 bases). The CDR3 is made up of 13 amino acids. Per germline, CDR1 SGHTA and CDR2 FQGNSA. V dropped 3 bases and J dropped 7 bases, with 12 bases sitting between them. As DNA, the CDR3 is TGTGCCAGCAGCTTGGCGCAGGGCGTTGGCTACACCTTC. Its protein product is CASSLAQGVGYTF. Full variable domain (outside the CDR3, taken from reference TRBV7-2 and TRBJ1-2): GAGVSQSPSNKVTEKGKDVELRCDPISGHTALYWYRQSLGQGLEFLIYFQGNSAPDKSGLPSDRFSAERTGGSVSTLTIQRTQQEDSAVYLCASSLAQGVGYTFGSGTRLTVV.

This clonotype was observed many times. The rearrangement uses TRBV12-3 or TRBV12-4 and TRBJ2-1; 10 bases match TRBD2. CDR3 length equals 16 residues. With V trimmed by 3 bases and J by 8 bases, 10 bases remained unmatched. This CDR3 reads CASSFGASGSIDEQFF. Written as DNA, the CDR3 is TGTGCCAGCAGTTTTGGGGCTAGCGGGAGTATCGATGAGCAGTTCTTC.

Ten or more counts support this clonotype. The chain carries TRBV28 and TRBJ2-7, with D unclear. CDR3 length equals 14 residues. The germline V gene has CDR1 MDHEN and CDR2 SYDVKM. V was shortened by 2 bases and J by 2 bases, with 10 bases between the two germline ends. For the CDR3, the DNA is TGTGCCAGCAGTTTAAGTCCCCTGACCTACGAGCAGTACTTC. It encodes CASSLSPLTYEQYF.

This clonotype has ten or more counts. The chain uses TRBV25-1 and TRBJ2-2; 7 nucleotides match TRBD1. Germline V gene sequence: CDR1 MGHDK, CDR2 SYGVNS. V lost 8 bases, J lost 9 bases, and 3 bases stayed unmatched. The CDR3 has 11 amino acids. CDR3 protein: CASSGGWELFF. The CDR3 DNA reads TGTGCCAGCTCAGGGGGATGGGAGCTGTTTTTT.

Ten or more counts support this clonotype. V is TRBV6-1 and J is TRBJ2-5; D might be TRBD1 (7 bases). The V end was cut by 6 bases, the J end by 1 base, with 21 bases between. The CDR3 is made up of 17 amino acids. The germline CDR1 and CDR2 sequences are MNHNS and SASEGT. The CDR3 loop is CASSGQKQGRLQETQYF. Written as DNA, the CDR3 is TGTGCCAGCAGCGGACAAAAACAGGGGAGGCTCCAAGAGACCCAGTACTTC.

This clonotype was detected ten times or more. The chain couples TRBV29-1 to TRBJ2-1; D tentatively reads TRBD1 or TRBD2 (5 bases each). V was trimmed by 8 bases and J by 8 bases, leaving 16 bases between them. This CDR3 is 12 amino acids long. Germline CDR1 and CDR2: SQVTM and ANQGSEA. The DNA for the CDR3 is TGCAGCCACCGGGACCCGAGGGATGAGCAGTTCTTC. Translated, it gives CSHRDPRDEQFF.

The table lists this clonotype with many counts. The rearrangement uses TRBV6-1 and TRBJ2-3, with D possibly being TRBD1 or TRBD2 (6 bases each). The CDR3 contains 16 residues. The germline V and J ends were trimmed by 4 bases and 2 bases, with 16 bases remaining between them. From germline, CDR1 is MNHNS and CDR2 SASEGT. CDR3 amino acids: CASSALTGALTDTQYF. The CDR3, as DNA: TGTGCCAGCAGTGCTCTGACGGGGGCCCTCACAGATACGCAGTATTTT.

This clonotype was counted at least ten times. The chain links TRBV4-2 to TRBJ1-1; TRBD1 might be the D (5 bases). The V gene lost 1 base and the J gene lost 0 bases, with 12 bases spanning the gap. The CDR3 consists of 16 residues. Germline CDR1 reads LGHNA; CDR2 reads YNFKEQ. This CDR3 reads CASSQGGSGLNTEAFF. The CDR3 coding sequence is TGTGCCAGCAGCCAAGGAGGATCGGGACTGAACACTGAAGCTTTCTTT.

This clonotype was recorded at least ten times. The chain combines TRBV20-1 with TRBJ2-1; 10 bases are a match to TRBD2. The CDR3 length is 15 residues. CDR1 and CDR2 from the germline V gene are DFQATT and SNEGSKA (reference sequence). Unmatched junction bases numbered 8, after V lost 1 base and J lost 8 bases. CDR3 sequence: CSARVPAGGLYEQFF. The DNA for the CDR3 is TGCAGTGCTAGAGTTCCAGCGGGGGGGCTATATGAGCAGTTCTTC.

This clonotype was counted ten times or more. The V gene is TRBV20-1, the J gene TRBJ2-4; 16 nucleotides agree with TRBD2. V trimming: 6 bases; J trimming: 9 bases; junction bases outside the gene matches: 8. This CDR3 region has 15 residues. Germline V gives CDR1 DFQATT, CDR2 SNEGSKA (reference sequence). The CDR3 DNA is TGCAGTGCCGAGGGACTAGCGGGAGGGCCCCTCATTCAGTACTTC. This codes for CSAEGLAGGPLIQYF.

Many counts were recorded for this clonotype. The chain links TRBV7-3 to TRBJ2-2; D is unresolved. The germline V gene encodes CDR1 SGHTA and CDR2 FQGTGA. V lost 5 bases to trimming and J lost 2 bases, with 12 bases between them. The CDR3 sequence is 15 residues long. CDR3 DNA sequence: TGTGCCAGCAGCCCCAGACAAAAAAACACCGGGGAGCTGTTTTTT. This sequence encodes CASSPRQKNTGELFF.

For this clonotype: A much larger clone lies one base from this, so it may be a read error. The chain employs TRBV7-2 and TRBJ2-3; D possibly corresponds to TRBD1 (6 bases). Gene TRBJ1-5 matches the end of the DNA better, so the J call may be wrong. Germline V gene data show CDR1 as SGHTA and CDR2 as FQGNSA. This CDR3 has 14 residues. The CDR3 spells CASSSGDTPYTQHF. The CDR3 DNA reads TGTGCCAGCAGCTCGGGGGACACCCCTTATACGCAGCATTTT.

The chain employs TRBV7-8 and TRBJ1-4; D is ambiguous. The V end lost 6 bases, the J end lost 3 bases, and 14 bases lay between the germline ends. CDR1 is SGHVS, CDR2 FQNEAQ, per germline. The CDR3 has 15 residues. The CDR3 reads CASSSEGGPNEKLFF. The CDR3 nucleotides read TGTGCCAGCAGTTCAGAGGGAGGACCTAATGAAAAACTGTTTTTT.

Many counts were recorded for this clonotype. The CDR3 region is CASSPGGLAGAGETQYF. CDR3 in DNA: TGTGCCAGCAGCCCGGGGGGACTAGCGGGAGCCGGAGAGACCCAGTACTTC. The chain employs TRBV7-8 and TRBJ2-5, with 14 bases matching TRBD2. The V gene end was trimmed by 5 bases and the J gene end by 4 bases; junction bases not matched to a gene: 9. In germline, CDR1 is SGHVS, CDR2 FQNEAQ. The CDR3 has 17 residues. Drawing the rest from reference TRBV7-8 and TRBJ2-5, the complete variable domain is GAGVSQSPRYKVAKRGQDVALRCDPISGHVSLFWYQQALGQGPEFLTYFQNEAQLDKSGLPSDRFFAERPEGSVSTLKIQRTQQEDSAVYLCASSPGGLAGAGETQYFGPGTRLLVL.